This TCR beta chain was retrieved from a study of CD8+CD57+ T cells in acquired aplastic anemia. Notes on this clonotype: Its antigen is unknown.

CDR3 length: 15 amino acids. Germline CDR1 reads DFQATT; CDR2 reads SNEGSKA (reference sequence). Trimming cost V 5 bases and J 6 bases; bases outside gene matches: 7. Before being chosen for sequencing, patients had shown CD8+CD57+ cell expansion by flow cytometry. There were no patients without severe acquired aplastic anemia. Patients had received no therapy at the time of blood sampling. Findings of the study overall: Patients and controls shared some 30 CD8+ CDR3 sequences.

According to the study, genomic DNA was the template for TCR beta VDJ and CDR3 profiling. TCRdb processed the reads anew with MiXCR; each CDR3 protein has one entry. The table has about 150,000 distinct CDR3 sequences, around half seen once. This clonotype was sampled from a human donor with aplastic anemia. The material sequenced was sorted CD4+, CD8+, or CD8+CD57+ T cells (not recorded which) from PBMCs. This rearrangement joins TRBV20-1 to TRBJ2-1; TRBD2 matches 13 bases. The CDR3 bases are TGCAGTGCTGTTGGACTAGCGGGAGAGAGCAATGAGCAGTTCTTC. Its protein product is CSAVGLAGESNEQFF.